This T cell receptor (beta chain) was documented in a study of blood T cell repertoires in COVID-19. Study-level information: Donors in the United States, Italy and Spain gave samples during acute or convalescent COVID-19. PBMCs, B-cell-depleted T cells, or T cells were the source of the cDNA or gDNA that made up the material.

V lost 3 bases to trimming and J lost 7 bases; unmatched junction nucleotides: 8. There are 15 residues in the CDR3. Germline loops: CDR1 SGHNT, CDR2 YYREEE (reference sequence). Per the original data handling: Amplification with reference gene primers provided the estimates of nucleated cell counts. TCRdb's copy holds only in-frame clones and misses some; the assay was immunoSEQ multiplex PCR. That table is the source of V, J and clone size, and D and trimming were worked out from the DNA. Of 200,000 to 250,000 clones in the sample, around 80% were seen once. This receptor was taken from a man aged 25 to 40 with active or convalescent COVID-19. What was sequenced was peripheral blood. The chain carries TRBV5-4 and TRBJ2-1, with TRBD1 matching 9 bases. The CDR3 region has the DNA TGTGCCAGCAGCTCTAAATACAGGGGGCTGAATGAGCAGTTCTTC. Residues: CASSSKYRGLNEQFF.